The T cell receptor beta chain described here comes from a study of OX40 agonist ivuxolimab in advanced cancers. Overall study context: Among those treated, three patients had partial responses, one with hepatocellular carcinoma and two with cutaneous melanoma. General study points: At 0.1 to 3.0 mg/kg and by week 6, CD4+ and CD8+ T cells in the blood had expanded clonally.

As regards this clone: What it recognizes is unknown.

The table came from immunoSEQ multiplex PCR; TCRdb's copy has only in-frame clones and leaves some out. The sample gives about 12,000 clones, about 81% of which show up once; more than 12% is in the top ten. CDR3 length: 19 amino acids. J lost 2 bases, V lost 3 bases, and 12 bases had no gene match. CDR1 is MGHRA and CDR2 is YSYEKL in the germline V gene. The material sequenced was CD4+ or CD8+ T cells sorted from blood, taken in a trial of the OX40 agonist ivuxolimab. The source of this sequence is an adult with an advanced solid tumor such as melanoma, head and neck, liver or kidney cancer. The chain has TRBV4-1 and TRBJ2-1; TRBD2 matches 11 bases. CDR3 bases: TGCGCCAGCAGCCACCCGGGCGACAATAGCGGGAGGGCCTACAATGAGCAGTTCTTC. This codes for CASSHPGDNSGRAYNEQFF.